The TCR beta chain under discussion was sequenced for a study of T cells after yellow fever vaccination. This clonotype was counted a few times. Its specificity is not known. A junction boundary mismatches the germline segment, possibly from a read error. Study-level findings and limits: Abundant contaminating clonotypes from the bulk population could appear in FACS-sorted repertoires. Post-booster repertoires contained most primary-vaccination clones again (roughly 96% CD4, approximately 88% CD8).

CDR1 is SNHLY, CDR2 FYNNEI, per germline. The CDR3 loop spans 11 amino acids. A process of 5'RACE template switching, which added a universal primer site and UMIs, was used to make TCR cDNA. TCRdb reanalysed the 5' RACE reads using MiXCR and keeps one entry per CDR3 protein. The sample records 250,000 or so distinct CDR3 sequences, less than 9% being singletons. Specimen: CD4+ T cells sorted from PBMCs, collected 15 days after the yellow fever booster vaccination. The sequence came from a man aged 25-45 years who received the YFV17D yellow fever vaccine. V gene TRBV2 combines with J gene TRBJ2-1; D remains unclear. CDR3 in amino acids: CASSEVGIKAF. CDR3 coding DNA: TGTGCCAGCAGTGAAGTCGGCATTAAGGCCTTC.